Only a few counts were recorded for the clone carrying this T cell receptor (beta chain). V was cut by 3 bases and J by 0 bases, with 9 bases left in between. This CDR3 spans 14 amino acids. Germline CDR1 MNHEY, CDR2 SMNVEV (reference sequence). This specimen comes from a study of T-cell reconstitution after alpha-beta-depleted transplantation in children. TCRbeta library construction was performed incorporating unique molecular identifiers. TCRdb fed the PCR reads into MiXCR, producing one record per CDR3 protein. The table records roughly 350,000 distinct CDR3 sequences, about a tenth of them present only once.

The material was PBMCs from the stem cell graft donor, obtained from the stem cell graft. The V and J genes are TRBV27 and TRBJ2-7; D call uncertain. This clonotype was obtained from a human donor who donated a stem cell graft to a child with acute lymphoblastic leukemia. CDR3 sequence (DNA): TGTGCCAGCAGTTTCCTCGAGAGCTCCTACGAGCAGTACTTC. It codes for CASSFLESSYEQYF.